The TCR beta chain described here comes from a study of blood T cell repertoires in COVID-19. The overall study: Italy, Spain and the United States were the sources of the convalescent and acute COVID-19 samples. The cDNA or gDNA used as material had been derived from T cells, B-cell-depleted T cells, or PBMCs.

In the authors' methods: The authors estimated nucleated cell counts from reference gene primer amplification. Method: immunoSEQ multiplex PCR; TCRdb's copy keeps in-frame clones and lacks some. V and J calls and clone size are as listed in that table; D and trimming were resolved from the DNA. Of 200,000 to 300,000 clones listed, roughly 90% are singletons. Trimming at V came to 0 bases and at J to 1 base, leaving 1 base not matched to a gene. This CDR3 is 15 amino acids long. Germline V gives CDR1 KGHSH, CDR2 LQKENI. This sequence joins TRBV18 and TRBJ1-1; 8 bases are a match to TRBD1. The TCR originated in a man aged 25-45 years with active or convalescent COVID-19. The sequencing input was peripheral blood. CDR3 nucleotide sequence: TGTGCCAGCTCACCACCGGACAGGGAGAACACTGAAGCTTTCTTT. Protein product: CASSPPDRENTEAFF.